The entry below gives a single TCR beta chain sequence along with its context. An end of the junction does not agree with germline; a read error may underlie this. Bulk tumor genomic DNA was the template, and each sample received about 600 ng. Biopsies, several per primary tumor and spaced far apart, were collected during surgery. Patients went through curative surgery, and their non-small cell lung cancer was untreated and newly diagnosed. The entry originates in a study of immune heterogeneity within non-small cell lung tumors. The CDR3 runs to 20 residues. The V gene's germline CDR1 is SSHAT and CDR2 FNYEAQ (reference sequence). CDR3 of TCR beta was amplified by multiplex PCR that used 32 V and 13 J primers. TCRdb re-called the multiplex PCR reads with MiXCR, one entry per CDR3 protein. The sample yields some 4,500 distinct CDR3 sequences, around a fifth seen once.

The chain carries TRBV7-7 and TRBJ2-3; D perhaps matches TRBD1 (5 bases). The material sequenced was lung tumor tissue. This receptor was taken from a man aged 55 to 70 with non-small cell lung cancer. CDR3 amino acids: CASSLKSRAGAEPSTDTQYF. CDR3 in DNA: TGTGCTAGCAGCTTAAAATCCCGCGCTGGGGCGGAACCTAGCACAGATACGCAGTATTTT.